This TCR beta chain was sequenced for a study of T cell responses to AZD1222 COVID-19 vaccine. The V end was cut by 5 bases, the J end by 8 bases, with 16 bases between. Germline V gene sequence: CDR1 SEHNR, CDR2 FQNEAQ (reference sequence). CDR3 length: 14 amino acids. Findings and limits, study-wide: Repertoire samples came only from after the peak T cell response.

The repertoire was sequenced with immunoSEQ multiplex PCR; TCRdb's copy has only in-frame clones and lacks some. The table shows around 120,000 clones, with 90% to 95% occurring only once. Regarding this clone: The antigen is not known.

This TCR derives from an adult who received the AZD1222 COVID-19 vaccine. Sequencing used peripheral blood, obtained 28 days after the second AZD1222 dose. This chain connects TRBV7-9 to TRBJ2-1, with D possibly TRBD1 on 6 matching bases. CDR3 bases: TGTGCCAGCAGCCCAATGGACAGTGGTGATGAGCAGTTCTTC. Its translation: CASSPMDSGDEQFF.